The clone carrying this TCR beta chain occurred many times. V shed 2 bases and J shed 0 bases, with 10 bases lying between them. Germline V CDR1 and CDR2: SGHKS, YYEKEE (reference sequence). The CDR3 covers 15 residues. The data were obtained in a study of CD8 T cells in ankylosing spondylitis. The TCR beta libraries were generated through quantitative 5'-RACE incorporating molecular barcodes. TCRdb analysed the 5' RACE reads with MiXCR anew, one entry per CDR3 protein. The sample shows around 330,000 distinct CDR3 sequences, around 10% of them seen only once. The sequenced material came from blood, either unsorted or a sorted T cell fraction (not recorded which). The TCR sequence derives from a female donor with ankylosing spondylitis or in good health (not recorded which). The chain joins TRBV5-5 to TRBJ2-3, with D unresolved. For the CDR3, the DNA is TGTGCCAGCAGCTTTGCAGGCCCGAGCACAGATACGCAGTATTTT. It specifies CASSFAGPSTDTQYF. The variable domain in full, completed from reference TRBV5-5 and TRBJ2-3, reads DAGVTQSPTHLIKTRGQQVTLRCSPISGHKSVSWYQQVLGQGPQFIFQYYEKEERGRGNFPDRFSARQFPNYSSELNVNALLLGDSALYLCASSFAGPSTDTQYFGPGTRLTVL.